This paragraph covers one T cell receptor beta chain sequence. Its antigen is unknown. Here immunoSEQ multiplex PCR was the method, and the copy in TCRdb shows in-frame clones only, minus some. The sample lists 100,000 to 150,000 clones; 89% were seen once. The data originate from a study of cytomegalovirus exposure and HLA in healthy donors. Study-level results: The TCR clusters that emerged in the first cohort tended, a later analysis found, to co-occur in the approximately 130 validation repertoires. CMV antigen specificity of a few CMV-associated chains was confirmed in vitro.

V was clipped by 11 bases and J by 7 bases; unmatched bases: 14. Germline V gives CDR1 MDHEN, CDR2 SYDVKM. The CDR3 has 14 amino acids. The sequence came from a young woman in good health and CMV-seronegative. The genes are TRBV28 and TRBJ2-7; TRBD2 matches at 10 bases. Material: PBMCs. Written as DNA, the CDR3 is TGTGCCGTCTCAGGGCTAGCGGGAGCGAGGGAGCAGTACTTC. This codes for CAVSGLAGAREQYF. The full variable domain, in which reference TRBV28 and TRBJ2-7 provide the parts outside the CDR3, is DVKVTQSSRYLVKRTGEKVFLECVQDMDHENMFWYRQDPGLGLRLIYFSYDVKMKEKGDIPEGYSVSREKKERFSLILESASTNQTSMYLCAVSGLAGAREQYFGPGTRLTVT.